The 29 T cell receptor beta chains in this list originate from one sample, sequenced in a study of tumor-infiltrating lymphocytes in primary liver carcinoma. Using a constant-region primer together with ProtoScript II reverse transcriptase, TCR beta cDNA was made from about 500 ng of total RNA. Libraries for TCR beta were built through three nested multiplex PCR rounds, which together made up a slightly modified ARM-PCR procedure. The two initial PCR rounds, roughly 10 cycles each, used TRBV1-TRBV30 forward and C-beta reverse primers. A single record per CDR3 protein comes from TCRdb applying MiXCR to the multiplex PCR reads. Of approximately 330,000 distinct CDR3 sequences listed, less than 75% are singletons. The study extracted blood RNA from unsorted whole blood and also extracted germline DNA. Sequencing used peripheral blood. The receptors stem from a man aged 35 to 55 with primary liver carcinoma and hepatitis B virus infection.

By share, this clonotype counts as medium-sized. The chain combines TRBV11-2 with TRBJ2-7; D remains unclear. CDR1 is SGHAT, CDR2 FQNNGV, per germline. V was shortened by 4 bases and J by 3 bases, with 7 bases between the two germline ends. CDR3 size: 12 residues. The CDR3 nucleotides read TGTGCCAGCAGCTGGAGCGTCTACGAGCAGTACTTC. Protein sequence: CASSWSVYEQYF.

This clonotype was recorded a few times. This may arise from a read error, as a much more abundant clone is one base away. The rearrangement uses TRBV4-2 and TRBJ2-1; 12 bases map to TRBD2. CDR3 length equals 16 residues. Germline V CDR1 and CDR2: LGHNA, YNFKEQ. CDR3 nucleotides: TGTGCCAGCAGCCAGGAGACTAGCGGGAGCATAAATGGGCAGTTCTTC. As protein: CASSQETSGSINGQFF.

Details on this clonotype: The CDR3 end shows no conserved phenylalanine or tryptophan, and so a read error is likely. The chain combines TRBV10-3 with TRBJ1-6, with D perhaps matching TRBD1 (6 bases). Germline V gene lookup returns CDR1 ENHRY and CDR2 SYGVKD. The CDR3 extends over 13 amino acids. This CDR3 reads CTSQTTGRSALHS. CDR3 DNA: TGTACCAGCCAAACAACAGGGAGAAGCGCTCTCCACTCT.

Points on this clonotype: A much larger clone sits a single nucleotide away, making a read error possible. V gene TRBV4-2 combines with J gene TRBJ1-1; TRBD1 is a possible D gene (6 bases). The CDR3 is 15 amino acids. Germline CDR1 and CDR2: LGHNA and YNFKEQ. In DNA form, the CDR3 reads TGTGCCAGCAGCCAAGAAAGTCAGGGGCGGACTGAAGCTATCTTT. Translation gives CASSQESQGRTEAIF.

Comment on this clonotype: A much larger clonotype is one base distant, so this may be a read error. This rearrangement joins TRBV12-3 or TRBV12-4 to TRBJ2-1; 10 bases fit TRBD2. The CDR3 consists of 17 residues. J was trimmed by 4 bases and V by 6 bases; bases with no gene match: 12. CDR3 DNA: TGTGCCAGCAGGAGTCGTGGGAGCGGGAGGGAATACAATGAGCAGTTCTTC. Amino acid sequence: CASRSRGSGREYNEQFF.

Turning to this clonotype: A clone one base away is much larger, so this may be a read error. This rearrangement joins TRBV5-4 to TRBJ2-5; D possibly corresponds to TRBD2 (5 bases). CDR3 size: 14 residues. Trimming shortened V by 4 bases and J by 3 bases, and 13 bases separated the two germline ends. Looked up from germline, CDR1 is SGHNT and CDR2 is YYREEE (reference sequence). The DNA for the CDR3 is TGTGCCAGCAGCCCCAAAGCGGTGGAAGAGACCCAGTACTTC. This gives the protein CASSPKAVEETQYF.

With regard to this clonotype: A read error is likely, as this CDR3 ends without the conserved phenylalanine or tryptophan. V is TRBV11-1 and J is TRBJ2-1, with 7 bases aligning to TRBD2. CDR1 SGHAT and CDR2 FQDESV come from the germline V gene (reference sequence). The CDR3 loop spans 15 amino acids. The CDR3: CASSLVSSGYNEQFL. The DNA of the CDR3 is TGTGCCAGCAGTTTAGTGTCTAGCGGCTACAATGAACAGTTCCTC.

This clonotype showed up just a few times. The chain employs TRBV5-4 and TRBJ2-3, with D unclear. V lost 4 bases, J lost 2 bases, and 14 bases lay in between. Germline CDR1 SGHNT, CDR2 YYREEE (reference sequence). This CDR3 is built from 15 residues. CDR3 DNA sequence: TGTGCCAGCAGCGTTTGGGGTAGGCTCACAGATACGCAGTATTTT. This translates into CASSVWGRLTDTQYF.

This clonotype was picked up many times. The rearrangement joins TRBV12-3 or TRBV12-4 to TRBJ2-5, with D perhaps given as TRBD1 or TRBD2 (7 bases each). V was pared by 8 bases and J by 4 bases, with 20 bases between. This CDR3 is built from 15 residues. CDR3 in DNA: TGTGCCAGCCAGGGGGGGGTAGCTGCTTCAGAGACCCAGTACTTC. This sequence encodes CASQGGVAASETQYF.

The table lists this clonotype with many counts. The V and J genes are TRBV11-2 and TRBJ2-5, with TRBD2 matching 10 bases. Germline CDR1 is SGHAT and CDR2 is FQNNGV. V dropped 3 bases and J dropped 5; count of bases not matched to a gene: 3. This CDR3 comprises 14 residues. The CDR3 sequence: CASSFDSGRETQYF. CDR3 nucleotides: TGTGCCAGCAGCTTCGATAGCGGGAGGGAGACCCAGTACTTC. Full variable domain (rest looked up from reference TRBV11-2 and TRBJ2-5): EAGVAQSPRYKIIEKRQSVAFWCNPISGHATLYWYQQILGQGPKLLIQFQNNGVVDDSQLPKDRFSAERLKGVDSTLKIQPAKLEDSAVYLCASSFDSGRETQYFGPGTRLLVL.

Of note for this clonotype: Since a much larger clone is just one base distant, this may be a read error. The V gene is TRBV6-5, the J gene TRBJ2-1; 8 bases map to TRBD2. Germline V gene data show CDR1 as MNHEY and CDR2 as SVGAGI. The CDR3 length is 20 residues. The CDR3 protein is CASSYSAEPGLREDYDEQFF. The CDR3 DNA follows: TGTGCCAGCAGTTACTCGGCCGAACCTGGTTTGCGGGAGGACTACGATGAGCAGTTCTTC.

J is TRBJ2-3 and V is TRBV28; 8 bases fit TRBD2. Germline lookup yields CDR1 MDHEN and CDR2 SYDVKM. The CDR3 has 14 amino acids. After removal of 5 bases from V and 7 bases from J, the junction contained 8 bases not matched to a gene. CDR3 residues: CASSVPGLGNTQYF. Here the CDR3 DNA reads TGTGCCAGCAGTGTACCGGGACTAGGAAATACGCAGTATTTT.

The V gene is TRBV6-5, the J gene TRBJ1-6; 10 bases agree with TRBD1. The V segment lost 4 bases and the J segment 7 bases; nucleotides outside the gene matches: 4. CDR3 length: 15 residues. The germline gives CDR1 MNHEY, CDR2 SVGAGI. The chain's CDR3 is CASSSLGQGNSPLHF. CDR3 nucleotide sequence: TGTGCCAGCAGTTCTCTGGGACAGGGGAATTCACCCCTCCACTTT.

To note about this clonotype: Possible read error: a much larger clone is one base away. The J gene is TRBJ2-1, the V gene TRBV6-5; weak D call: TRBD2 (5 bases). The CDR3 is 15 residues long. Germline CDR1 reads MNHEY; CDR2 reads SVGAGI. The CDR3 region has the DNA TGTGCCAGCAGTTACGAAAGCGGAATCGGCAATGAGCACTTCTTC. This encodes CASSYESGIGNEHFF.

As for this clonotype: This may arise from a read error, as a much more abundant clone is one base away. This chain connects TRBV4-3 to TRBJ1-2, with 7 nucleotides matching TRBD1. The CDR3 has 16 residues. The germline V gene has CDR1 LGHNA and CDR2 YSLEER. J gave up 4 bases and V 1 base, and 9 bases lay outside the gene matches. The CDR3: CASSQGGDRFVYGYTF. The DNA of the CDR3 is TGCGCCAGCAGCCAAGGTGGGGACAGATTCGTCTATGGCTACACCTTC.

The chain carries TRBV5-1 and TRBJ2-7, with a tentative D call TRBD1 (6 bases). The germline V and J ends were trimmed by 5 bases and 6 bases, with 21 bases remaining between them. CDR3 length equals 15 residues. Germline lookup yields CDR1 SGHRS and CDR2 YFSETQ. The CDR3 is CASRPRGSGKGEQYF. As DNA, the CDR3 is TGCGCCAGCAGGCCTAGGGGGTCCGGAAAGGGCGAGCAGTACTTC.

The V and J genes are TRBV14 and TRBJ2-3, with 7 bases matching TRBD2. The CDR3 covers 13 residues. Germline V gives CDR1 SGHDN, CDR2 FVKESK. The CDR3 spells CTCSPGTKNTQYF. DNA for the CDR3: TGTACCTGTAGCCCTGGGACTAAAAATACGCAGTATTTT.

A remark on this clonotype: Given the absence of the conserved phenylalanine or tryptophan at the CDR3 end, a read error is likely. No DNA is shown, since the ends of the CDR3 on it are uncertain; the CDR3 is the one TCRdb lists. The rearrangement uses TRBV11-2 and TRBJ2-1; TRBD1 is the table's D call, not checked against the DNA. The germline gives CDR1 SGHAT, CDR2 FQNNGV. The CDR3 comprises 15 residues, both ends counted. The chain's CDR3 is CASTPREVGRGSEFI.

The chain combines TRBV29-1 with TRBJ1-4; TRBD1 is a possible D gene (5 bases). Germline V gene lookup returns CDR1 SQVTM and CDR2 ANQGSEA. V shed 6 bases and J shed 12 bases, with 20 bases lying between them. The CDR3 length is 13 residues. CDR3 loop: CSVRVTSGEELFF. CDR3 nucleotide sequence: TGCAGCGTACGAGTGACGTCGGGGGAAGAACTGTTTTTT. The whole variable domain, remainder taken from reference TRBV29-1 and TRBJ1-4, is SAVISQKPSRDICQRGTSLTIQCQVDSQVTMMFWYRQQPGQSLTLIATANQGSEATYESGFVIDKFPISRPNLTFSTLTVSNMSPEDSSIYLCSVRVTSGEELFFGSGTQLSVL.

About this clonotype: One end of the junction is discordant with germline, which a read error may explain. This chain joins TRBV6-5 and TRBJ1-4; D not resolved. The CDR3 is made up of 14 amino acids. Germline lookup yields CDR1 MNHEY and CDR2 SVGAGI. CDR3 amino acids: CTSTPRLSGEKLFF. DNA of the CDR3: TGTACCAGCACCCCAAGGCTATCCGGGGAAAAACTGTTTTTT.

This clonotype has a handful of counts. The chain carries TRBV5-4 and TRBJ2-7, with D hard to call. Germline CDR1 is SGHNT and CDR2 is YYREEE (reference sequence). The V gene lost 4 bases and the J gene lost 7 bases, with 12 bases spanning the gap. There are 12 residues in the CDR3. As DNA, the CDR3 is TGTGCCAGCAGCCCAGTAGCTTGGGAGCAGTACTTC. This encodes CASSPVAWEQYF.

This clonotype was recorded only once. In DNA, the CDR3 is TGTGCCAGCAGCTTAATGATAGAACAGCCCCAGCATTTT. Amino acid sequence: CASSLMIEQPQHF. This rearrangement joins TRBV11-2 to TRBJ1-5; D unclear. The length of the CDR3 is 13 residues. The germline V gene has CDR1 SGHAT and CDR2 FQNNGV. Trimming stripped 2 bases from V and 7 bases from J, with 9 bases between. Based on the CDR3 plus reference TRBV11-2 and TRBJ1-5, the full variable domain is EAGVAQSPRYKIIEKRQSVAFWCNPISGHATLYWYQQILGQGPKLLIQFQNNGVVDDSQLPKDRFSAERLKGVDSTLKIQPAKLEDSAVYLCASSLMIEQPQHFGDGTRLSIL.

Ten or more counts support this clonotype. The chain employs TRBV29-1 and TRBJ2-2; 7 nucleotides line up with TRBD1. There are 13 residues in the CDR3. In germline, CDR1 is SQVTM, CDR2 ANQGSEA. V shed 5 bases, J shed 6 bases, and the junction held 6 bases outside the gene matches. The CDR3 here is CSVRQGTAGELFF. In nucleotides, the CDR3 is TGCAGCGTTCGACAGGGTACGGCCGGGGAGCTGTTTTTT.

Details on this clonotype: At one end, the junction sequence differs from germline, possibly due to a read error. The J gene is TRBJ2-7, the V gene TRBV6-5; TRBD1 is a possible D gene (5 bases). The length of the CDR3 is 13 residues. Germline CDR1 and CDR2: MNHEY and SVGAGI. The CDR3 loop reads CASRQGSPYEEYF. The CDR3 DNA sequence: TGTGCCAGCAGGCAGGGTAGCCCCTACGAGGAGTACTTC.

The chain is built from TRBV11-2 and TRBJ2-7; 13 bases map to TRBD2. CDR1 and CDR2 (germline): SGHAT, FQNNGV. V was pared by 6 bases and J by 4 bases, with 15 bases of the junction left unmatched. This CDR3 is 18 amino acids long. CDR3 sequence reads: CASRFSEGTSGVGYEQYF. CDR3 nucleotides: TGTGCCAGCAGGTTCAGTGAGGGGACTAGCGGGGTGGGGTACGAGCAGTACTTC.

The chain has TRBV11-2 and TRBJ2-3, with D hard to call. The CDR3 contains 20 residues. The germline gives CDR1 SGHAT, CDR2 FQNNGV. V dropped 5 bases and J dropped 7 bases, with 34 bases sitting between them. The CDR3 region is CASSPQRVAAQRPSAYTQYF. The DNA for the CDR3 is TGTGCCAGCAGCCCACAAAGGGTCGCGGCCCAACGCCCCAGCGCATATACGCAGTATTTT.

Comments on this clonotype: At one end, the junction sequence differs from germline, possibly due to a read error. This chain uses TRBV14 with TRBJ2-3; D might be TRBD2 (6 bases). The CDR3 covers 15 residues. CDR1 is SGHDN and CDR2 is FVKESK in the germline V gene. The CDR3 nucleotides read TGTGCCGGCAGCCAAGCTCCGGGAGCATTAGGTACGCAGTATTTT. It codes for CAGSQAPGALGTQYF.

Points on this clonotype: Being one base from a much bigger clone, this may be a read error. Because the CDR3 is missing its conserved closing phenylalanine or tryptophan, this is likely a read error. The chain links TRBV5-1 to TRBJ2-1; 8 bases match TRBD2. Trimming at V came to 4 bases and at J to 5 bases, leaving 5 bases not matched to a gene. Germline CDR1 is SGHRS and CDR2 is YFSETQ. This CDR3 has 14 residues. Written as DNA, the CDR3 is TGCGCCAGCAGCCCTGGACTAGCAAACAATGAGCAGTTCTTA. Protein product: CASSPGLANNEQFL.

Concerning this clonotype itself: The junction does not match germline at one end; this may be a read error. This chain links TRBV11-2 with TRBJ2-1; 7 nucleotides align to TRBD2. Per germline, CDR1 SGHAT and CDR2 FQNNGV. This CDR3 comprises 16 residues. CDR3 nucleotides: TGTCCCAGCAGCTTACTTCCTAGCGGTAGTAACAATGAGCAGCTCTTC. Translation gives CPSSLLPSGSNNEQLF.